The 16 T cell receptor beta chains below all came from one sample that was sequenced in a study of blood T cell repertoires in COVID-19. Clones were sequenced by immunoSEQ multiplex PCR, and TCRdb holds only the in-frame ones, with some missing. This sample has some 150,000 clones, with about 86% found just once. Sequenced: peripheral blood. These receptors were obtained from a woman between 55 and 75 years old with acute or convalescent COVID-19.

This chain connects TRBV2 to TRBJ2-3, with 9 positions matching TRBD2. The CDR3 has 14 amino acids. Trimming at V came to 8 bases and at J to 6 bases, leaving 9 bases not matched to a gene. The germline gives CDR1 SNHLY, CDR2 FYNNEI. CDR3 nucleotide sequence: TGTGCCAGCTGTAGGCTAGCGGGGACTGATACGCAGTATTTT. Residues: CASCRLAGTDTQYF.

The chain joins TRBV19 to TRBJ1-1; perhaps TRBD1 as D (5 bases). The germline V and J ends were trimmed by 6 bases and 1 base, with 6 bases remaining between them. This CDR3 region has 12 residues. Per germline, CDR1 LNHDA and CDR2 SQIVND (reference sequence). CDR3 DNA: TGTGCCAGTAGCGGGGGGAACACTGAAGCTTTCTTT. Its translation: CASSGGNTEAFF.

This rearrangement joins TRBV5-6 to TRBJ2-7, with D perhaps matching TRBD2 (6 bases). Trimming pared 4 bases from V and 2 bases from J, leaving 16 bases between. CDR3 size: 15 residues. Germline-derived CDR1 and CDR2 are SGHDT and YYEEEE. The CDR3 spells CASSLGTFPTYEQYF. The CDR3 DNA is TGTGCCAGCAGCCTAGGGACTTTCCCTACCTACGAGCAGTACTTC.

This clone was observed a single time. The chain joins TRBV18 to TRBJ2-3, with D hard to call. V gave up 0 bases and J gave up 4 bases, with 8 bases separating them. This CDR3 region has 14 residues. CDR1 and CDR2 from the germline V gene are KGHSH and LQKENI. The CDR3 DNA is TGTGCCAGCTCACCACCCAACCCGGCAGATACGCAGTATTTT. This encodes CASSPPNPADTQYF.

This rearrangement joins TRBV11-2 to TRBJ1-6, with D hard to call. Between the trimmed V and J ends, which lost 7 bases and 6 bases, there was a span of 13 bases. The CDR3 runs 14 residues. The V gene's germline CDR1 is SGHAT and CDR2 FQNNGV. The CDR3 bases are TGTGCCAGCACCCATGGGCGGGGTAATTCACCCCTCCACTTT. Translated, it gives CASTHGRGNSPLHF.

The chain combines TRBV11-2 with TRBJ2-7, with D unresolved. V dropped 3 bases and J dropped 0 bases, with 6 bases sitting between them. Germline lookup yields CDR1 SGHAT and CDR2 FQNNGV. The CDR3 runs 13 residues. The DNA of the CDR3 is TGTGCCAGCAGCTTCTCCAGCTCCTACGAGCAGTACTTC. Its translation is CASSFSSSYEQYF.

V gene TRBV7-2 combines with J gene TRBJ2-7; tentatively, D is TRBD2 (5 bases). The V end was cut by 1 base, the J end by 0 bases, with 7 bases between. Germline V lookup: CDR1 SGHTA, CDR2 FQGNSA. The CDR3 is 14 amino acids. The chain's CDR3 is CASSLERYSYEQYF. The CDR3 DNA reads as TGTGCCAGCAGCTTAGAGCGGTACTCCTACGAGCAGTACTTC.

V and J are TRBV4-2 and TRBJ2-7; 7 bases agree with TRBD1. CDR3 length equals 16 residues. Trimming at V came to 4 bases and at J to 0 bases, leaving 9 bases not matched to a gene. Germline lookup yields CDR1 LGHNA and CDR2 YNFKEQ. The CDR3 is CASSPETGQSSYEQYF. In DNA form, the CDR3 reads TGTGCCAGCAGCCCTGAAACGGGACAGAGCTCCTACGAGCAGTACTTC.

The rearrangement links TRBV28 to TRBJ1-1, with TRBD1 identical over 8 bases. V lost 5 bases to trimming and J lost 1 base; unmatched junction nucleotides: 9. The CDR3 spans 16 residues. Germline lookup yields CDR1 MDHEN and CDR2 SYDVKM. CDR3 sequence reads: CASSPPPGTGNTEAFF. In DNA form, the CDR3 reads TGTGCCAGCAGTCCCCCCCCCGGGACAGGGAACACTGAAGCTTTCTTT.

V and J are TRBV6-1 and TRBJ1-5; 9 bases map to TRBD1. The CDR3 runs to 17 residues. The ends lost 0 bases at V and 9 bases at J; junction bases unmatched: 12. Germline values: CDR1 MNHNS, CDR2 SASEGT. The CDR3 is CASSEAWDRVWSRPQHF. The CDR3 coding sequence is TGTGCCAGCAGTGAAGCATGGGACAGGGTTTGGAGTCGGCCCCAGCATTTT.

The V gene is TRBV6-1, the J gene TRBJ2-1, with TRBD2 identical over 8 bases. The ends lost 4 bases at V and 4 bases at J; junction bases unmatched: 9. The CDR3 consists of 16 residues. The germline gives CDR1 MNHNS, CDR2 SASEGT. The chain's CDR3 is CASSVSGTSLYNEQFF. As DNA, the CDR3 is TGTGCCAGCAGTGTCAGCGGGACTAGTCTATACAATGAGCAGTTCTTC.

The chain carries TRBV5-1 and TRBJ2-6, with a possible D match to TRBD1 (6 bases). CDR3 length equals 17 residues. Germline lookup yields CDR1 SGHRS and CDR2 YFSETQ. The V end lost 4 bases, the J end lost 1 base, and 15 bases lay between the germline ends. CDR3 sequence reads: CASSPLTGGSGANVLTF. As DNA, the CDR3 is TGCGCCAGCAGCCCTCTGACAGGCGGATCTGGGGCCAACGTCCTGACTTTC.

The chain employs TRBV25-1 and TRBJ1-6; the D gene is possibly TRBD1 (6 bases). Trimming removed 6 bases at V and 3 bases at J, with 18 bases between. The CDR3 is made up of 17 amino acids. CDR1 and CDR2 (germline): MGHDK, SYGVNS. CDR3 residues: CASSPPGGAIYNSPLHF. The CDR3 DNA reads as TGTGCCAGCAGCCCCCCGGGGGGCGCAATCTATAATTCACCCCTCCACTTT.

The chain uses TRBV25-1 and TRBJ1-2; the D gene is possibly TRBD1 (6 bases). V was trimmed by 2 bases and J by 1 base, leaving 11 bases between them. Germline assignment: CDR1 MGHDK and CDR2 SYGVNS. The CDR3 runs 15 residues. CDR3 sequence (DNA): TGTGCCAGCAGTGAAGACAGGCAAAATAACTATGGCTACACCTTC. As protein: CASSEDRQNNYGYTF.

The chain couples TRBV4-3 to TRBJ2-1; TRBD2 matches 9 bases. From germline, CDR1 is LGHNA and CDR2 YSLEER. The CDR3 is made up of 15 amino acids. After removal of 6 bases from V and 6 bases from J, the junction contained 9 bases not matched to a gene. This CDR3 reads CASRSGLASPNEQFF. The CDR3 coding sequence is TGCGCCAGCAGGTCGGGACTAGCCTCTCCCAATGAGCAGTTCTTC.

This clone turned up a few times. The rearrangement links TRBV28 to TRBJ1-5; D might be TRBD1 (6 bases). The CDR3 sequence is 17 residues long. In germline, CDR1 is MDHEN, CDR2 SYDVKM. V gave up 3 bases and J gave up 7 bases, with 22 bases separating them. This CDR3 is CASSFQKGGAIEQPQHF. Here the CDR3 DNA reads TGTGCCAGCAGTTTTCAAAAAGGGGGGGCGATTGAACAGCCCCAGCATTTT.